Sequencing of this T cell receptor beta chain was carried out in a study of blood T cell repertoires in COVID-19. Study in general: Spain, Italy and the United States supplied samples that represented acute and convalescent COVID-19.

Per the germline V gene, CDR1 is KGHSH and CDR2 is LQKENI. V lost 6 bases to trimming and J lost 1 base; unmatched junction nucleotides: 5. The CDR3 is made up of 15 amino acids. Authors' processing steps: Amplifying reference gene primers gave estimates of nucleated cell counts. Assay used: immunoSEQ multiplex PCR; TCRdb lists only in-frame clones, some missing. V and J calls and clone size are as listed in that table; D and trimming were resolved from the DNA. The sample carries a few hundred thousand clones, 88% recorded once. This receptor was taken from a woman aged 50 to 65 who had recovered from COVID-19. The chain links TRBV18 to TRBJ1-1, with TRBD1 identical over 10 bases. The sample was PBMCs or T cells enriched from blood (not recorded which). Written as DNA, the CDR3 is TGTGCCAGCTCTCCGGGACAGGGGAGGAACACTGAAGCTTTCTTT. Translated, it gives CASSPGQGRNTEAFF.